Listed here are 29 T cell receptor beta chains from one sample, sequenced in a study of blood T cell repertoires in COVID-19. The repertoire was sequenced with immunoSEQ multiplex PCR; TCRdb's copy has only in-frame clones and lacks some. Counted here are around 100,000 clones, approximately 93% occurring once; the ten biggest clones make up approximately 2%. The sequenced sample was peripheral blood. These receptors were collected from a man aged 45-65 years with active COVID-19.

This chain connects TRBV15 to TRBJ2-1; 7 bases agree with TRBD2. In germline, CDR1 is LNHNV, CDR2 YYDKDF (reference sequence). The ends lost 3 bases at V and 3 bases at J; junction bases unmatched: 11. This CDR3 comprises 17 residues. The CDR3 DNA is TGTGCCACCAGCAGTAACCTACCTAGGGACTACTACAATGAGCAGTTCTTC. Translation gives CATSSNLPRDYYNEQFF. Full variable domain (rest looked up from reference TRBV15 and TRBJ2-1): DAMVIQNPRYQVTQFGKPVTLSCSQTLNHNVMYWYQQKSSQAPKLLFHYYDKDFNNEADTPDNFQSRRPNTSFCFLDIRSPGLGDTAMYLCATSSNLPRDYYNEQFFGPGTRLTVL.

This clone showed up just a few times. The chain is built from TRBV11-3 and TRBJ2-1; 13 bases fit TRBD2. Germline values: CDR1 SGHNT, CDR2 YENEEA. This CDR3 has 16 residues. J gave up 8 bases and V 4 bases, and 8 bases lay outside the gene matches. The CDR3 reads CASSSLGLAGDHEQFF. The DNA for the CDR3 is TGTGCCAGCAGCTCCCTCGGACTAGCGGGAGACCATGAGCAGTTCTTC.

This chain connects TRBV7-8 to TRBJ2-1; 12 positions match TRBD2. CDR1 SGHVS and CDR2 FQNEAQ come from the germline V gene. J lost 10 bases, V lost 3 bases, and 10 bases had no gene match. This CDR3 has 16 residues. In DNA, the CDR3 is TGTGCCAGCAGCTTTACAAGACTAGCGGGAGTCAGGGAGCAGTTCTTC. It specifies CASSFTRLAGVREQFF.

The rearrangement uses TRBV18 and TRBJ2-5; the D gene is possibly TRBD2 (5 bases). Trimming took off 5 bases at V and 4 bases at J, with 11 bases between the two ends. Per germline, CDR1 KGHSH and CDR2 LQKENI. CDR3 length equals 13 residues. In DNA form, the CDR3 reads TGTGCCAGCTCAGCCGGACTCCTAGAGACCCAGTACTTC. Residues: CASSAGLLETQYF.

The chain joins TRBV6-1 to TRBJ1-5; a possible D gene is TRBD1 (5 bases). Germline V CDR1 and CDR2: MNHNS, SASEGT. The CDR3 has 15 amino acids. Trimming pared 2 bases from V and 2 bases from J, leaving 10 bases between. The CDR3 sequence: CASSEIGGGNQPQHF. DNA of the CDR3: TGTGCCAGCAGTGAAATTGGGGGGGGCAATCAGCCCCAGCATTTT.

The rearrangement links TRBV29-1 to TRBJ2-3; 10 bases are shared with TRBD2. This CDR3 is built from 14 residues. V shed 4 bases and J 5 bases; nucleotides not matched to a gene: 6. Germline CDR1 reads SQVTM; CDR2 reads ANQGSEA. Written as DNA, the CDR3 is TGCAGCGTTGCAGCGGGAGGGCCTATAGATACGCAGTATTTT. This codes for CSVAAGGPIDTQYF.

The V call is TRBV5-8, the J call TRBJ1-1; D may be TRBD1 (6 bases). This CDR3 has 16 amino acids. CDR1 and CDR2 from the germline V gene are SGHTS and YDEGEE. V lost 4 bases, J lost 2 bases, and 18 bases lay in between. In DNA, the CDR3 is TGTGCCAGCAGCATCGGTCCGGGGGGCTACAACACTGAAGCTTTCTTT. Translated: CASSIGPGGYNTEAFF. Variable domain in full (rest from reference TRBV5-8 and TRBJ1-1): EAGVTQSPTHLIKTRGQQATLRCSPISGHTSVYWYQQALGLGLQFLLWYDEGEERNRGNFPPRFSGRQFPNYSSELNVNALELEDSALYLCASSIGPGGYNTEAFFGQGTRLTVV.

J is TRBJ2-7 and V is TRBV7-2, with a tentative D call TRBD2 (6 bases). This CDR3 comprises 14 residues. In germline, CDR1 is SGHTA, CDR2 FQGNSA. Trimming shortened V by 5 bases and J by 3 bases, and 14 bases separated the two germline ends. CDR3 residues: CASSDLVGSYEQYV. CDR3 nucleotides: TGTGCCAGCAGCGACCTCGTCGGGAGCTACGAGCAGTACGTC.

V usage is TRBV30 and J usage is TRBJ2-3; maybe TRBD1 (6 bases). V lost 7 bases to trimming and J lost 2 bases, with 13 bases between them. CDR1 and CDR2 from the germline V gene are GTSNPN and SVGIG (reference sequence). This CDR3 comprises 13 residues. This chain's CDR3 is CASTGSATDTQYF. The CDR3, as DNA: TGTGCCTCCACAGGGAGTGCCACAGATACGCAGTATTTT.

The gene calls are TRBV6-5 and TRBJ1-1, with D hard to call. Per germline, CDR1 MNHEY and CDR2 SVGAGI. V lost 5 bases and J lost 4, with 17 bases in between. This CDR3 is built from 15 residues. DNA for the CDR3: TGTGCCAGCAGTACTAAGAGGGCCGGCGGCACTGAAGCTTTCTTT. Translating gives CASSTKRAGGTEAFF.

The rearrangement uses TRBV19 and TRBJ2-1; possibly TRBD1 for D (5 bases). V was shortened by 4 bases and J by 11 bases, with 12 bases between the two germline ends. Per the germline V gene, CDR1 is LNHDA and CDR2 is SQIVND (reference sequence). CDR3 length: 12 residues. The CDR3 reads CASSTRGYKQFF. The CDR3, as DNA: TGTGCCAGTAGTACAAGGGGCTATAAGCAGTTCTTC.

This sequence joins TRBV21-1 and TRBJ2-1; TRBD2, the table's D call, was not compared with the DNA. TRBV21-1 is flagged as a pseudogene. The CDR3 runs to 17 residues. Here the CDR3 DNA reads TGTGCCAGCAGCAAAGTGTGGCGGGAGCTCCCTCCGAATGAGCAGTTCTTC. It translates to CASSKVWRELPPNEQFF.

The chain uses TRBV6-5 and TRBJ2-3; 8 nucleotides line up with TRBD2. V lost 3 bases and J lost 0; bases outside the gene matches: 5. CDR3 size: 16 residues. CDR1 is MNHEY and CDR2 is SVGAGI in the germline V gene. The CDR3 DNA follows: TGTGCCAGCAGTTATCGGGGGGGCCGGAGCACAGATACGCAGTATTTT. Protein sequence: CASSYRGGRSTDTQYF.

This clone showed up just once. The rearrangement links TRBV5-1 to TRBJ1-2; unclear D gene. Germline V gene data show CDR1 as SGHRS and CDR2 as YFSETQ. CDR3 size: 14 residues. Trimming removed 4 bases at V and 3 bases at J, with 13 bases between. CDR3 residues: CASSLLTPDYGYTF. The CDR3 DNA sequence: TGCGCCAGCAGCCTCTTAACACCCGACTATGGCTACACCTTC. The full variable domain, completed using reference TRBV5-1 and TRBJ1-2, is KAGVTQTPRYLIKTRGQQVTLSCSPISGHRSVSWYQQTPGQGLQFLFEYFSETQRNKGNFPGRFSGRQFSNSRSEMNVSTLELGDSALYLCASSLLTPDYGYTFGSGTRLTVV.

The chain employs TRBV9 and TRBJ1-6; D gene unclear. The V gene's germline CDR1 is SGDLS and CDR2 YYNGEE. This CDR3 region has 12 residues. Trimming cost V 3 bases and J 9 bases, with 7 bases left between them. The CDR3, as DNA: TGTGCCAGCAGCGGCGGTGGTTCACCCCTCCACTTT. This gives the protein CASSGGGSPLHF.

In nucleotides, the CDR3 is TGTGCCAGTAGTATAGGAACATCTTATGGCTACACCTTC. Its translation: CASSIGTSYGYTF. The chain links TRBV19 to TRBJ1-2; no definite D call. The length of the CDR3 is 13 residues. V lost 1 base and J lost 5, with 8 bases in between. Germline CDR1 LNHDA, CDR2 SQIVND (reference sequence).

The chain combines TRBV7-2 with TRBJ1-5, with D tentatively TRBD1 (6 bases). The V end lost 5 bases, the J end lost 0 bases, and 11 bases lay between the germline ends. Germline assignment: CDR1 SGHTA and CDR2 FQGNSA. The CDR3 length is 15 residues. The CDR3 region has the DNA TGTGCCAGCAGCATTCAGGGGTATAGCAATCAGCCCCAGCATTTT. This translates into CASSIQGYSNQPQHF.

The chain links TRBV7-8 to TRBJ2-3; D is possibly TRBD1 (7 bases). This CDR3 comprises 17 residues. V lost 3 bases to trimming and J lost 2 bases, with 18 bases between them. Per the germline V gene, CDR1 is SGHVS and CDR2 is FQNEAQ. DNA for the CDR3: TGTGCCAGCAGCTTCCAGGGGGGTTATCCCCTCACAGATACGCAGTATTTT. The encoded protein is CASSFQGGYPLTDTQYF. The full variable domain, with the rest looked up from reference TRBV7-8 and TRBJ2-3, is GAGVSQSPRYKVAKRGQDVALRCDPISGHVSLFWYQQALGQGPEFLTYFQNEAQLDKSGLPSDRFFAERPEGSVSTLKIQRTQQEDSAVYLCASSFQGGYPLTDTQYFGPGTRLTVL.

This rearrangement joins TRBV19 to TRBJ2-2, with D hard to call. Per germline, CDR1 LNHDA and CDR2 SQIVND (reference sequence). The V and J ends lost 9 bases and 6 bases respectively, with 20 bases between them. The CDR3 consists of 15 residues. This chain's CDR3 is CASRIGQAQSGELFF. CDR3 bases: TGTGCCAGCAGGATCGGCCAGGCCCAATCCGGGGAGCTGTTTTTT.

The V call is TRBV2, the J call TRBJ2-5, with D possibly being TRBD2 (6 bases). Germline V lookup: CDR1 SNHLY, CDR2 FYNNEI. The V and J ends lost 7 bases and 1 base respectively, with 16 bases between them. There are 15 residues in the CDR3. DNA for the CDR3: TGTGCCAGCACCAAGGAGGGCCTAGGCCAAGAGACCCAGTACTTC. This codes for CASTKEGLGQETQYF.

The V call is TRBV2, the J call TRBJ1-5; D remains unclear. The CDR3 is 14 amino acids. Germline V lookup: CDR1 SNHLY, CDR2 FYNNEI. V lost 1 base to trimming and J lost 7 bases, with 11 bases between them. The DNA for the CDR3 is TGTGCCAGCAGTGAAGTGTGGTCGGGGCAGCCCCAGCATTTT. It specifies CASSEVWSGQPQHF.

The gene calls are TRBV5-1 and TRBJ2-5, with D possibly TRBD1 on 6 matching bases. Looked up from germline, CDR1 is SGHRS and CDR2 is YFSETQ. V shed 0 bases and J shed 3 bases, with 9 bases lying between them. The CDR3 length is 14 residues. CDR3 in amino acids: CASSLDRTEETQYF. CDR3 in DNA: TGCGCCAGCAGCTTGGACAGGACAGAAGAGACCCAGTACTTC.

The chain is built from TRBV3-1 (or the pseudogene TRBV3-2) and TRBJ1-4; D may be TRBD1 (5 bases). Germline CDR1 is LGHDT and CDR2 is YNNKEL (reference sequence). CDR3 size: 14 residues. Trimming left V 4 bases short and J 3 bases short, with 9 bases between. The CDR3 DNA reads as TGTGCCAGCAGCCGCAGGGCGGCTAATGAAAAACTGTTTTTT. Translating it yields CASSRRAANEKLFF.

This clone was observed a few times. This sequence joins TRBV2 and TRBJ1-2; 12 bases agree with TRBD1. Germline lookup yields CDR1 SNHLY and CDR2 FYNNEI. V was pared by 4 bases and J by 0 bases, with 9 bases of the junction left unmatched. CDR3 length equals 18 residues. The DNA for the CDR3 is TGTGCCAGCAGTGGGGACCGGGACAGGGGGCCTTCTAACTATGGCTACACCTTC. This translates into CASSGDRDRGPSNYGYTF.

The genes are TRBV4-1 and TRBJ1-4; a weak D match, TRBD1 (5 bases). Trimming cost V 10 bases and J 1 base, with 13 bases left between them. CDR3 length equals 14 residues. CDR1 and CDR2 (germline): MGHRA, YSYEKL. The DNA for the CDR3 is TGCGCCACCTCTCCCCAGGGAACTAATGAAAAACTGTTTTTT. It translates to CATSPQGTNEKLFF.

The chain has TRBV4-1 and TRBJ1-1, with D possibly matching TRBD1 (6 bases). Germline CDR1 and CDR2: MGHRA and YSYEKL. The CDR3 is 15 residues long. V lost 5 bases and J lost 3, with 16 bases in between. CDR3 DNA: TGCGCCAGCAGCTCTATTGAGGGGGGGGACACTGAAGCTTTCTTT. Encoded protein: CASSSIEGGDTEAFF.

The V call is TRBV15, the J call TRBJ2-1; 8 bases fit TRBD2. The V gene's germline CDR1 is LNHNV and CDR2 YYDKDF (reference sequence). The CDR3 runs to 14 residues. J was trimmed by 5 bases and V by 8 bases; bases with no gene match: 8. DNA for the CDR3: TGTGCCACCTCTGGACGGGAGGGAAACAATGAGCAGTTCTTC. Translation gives CATSGREGNNEQFF.

The rearrangement uses TRBV11-3 and TRBJ2-3, with D maybe TRBD1 (6 bases). V was shortened by 6 bases and J by 3 bases, with 16 bases between the two germline ends. In germline, CDR1 is SGHNT, CDR2 YENEEA. The CDR3 has 15 amino acids. In DNA, the CDR3 is TGTGCCAGCAGTTCCGGGACAAGGGGGACAGATACGCAGTATTTT. Translation gives CASSSGTRGTDTQYF.

The V and J genes are TRBV19 and TRBJ1-2; a weak D match, TRBD1 (5 bases). Deletions cut 11 bases from V and 1 base from J, with 23 bases between. The CDR3 has 16 amino acids. Per germline, CDR1 LNHDA and CDR2 SQIVND (reference sequence). The CDR3 coding sequence is TGTGCCGCGGGGGGATCGGGCGTTATTTATAACTATGGCTACACCTTC. It specifies CAAGGSGVIYNYGYTF.